One T cell receptor (beta chain) is described in this entry. This sample stems from a study of blood T cell repertoires in COVID-19. The V gene end was trimmed by 5 bases and the J gene end by 2 bases; junction bases not matched to a gene: 7. Per germline, CDR1 LNHDA and CDR2 SQIVND (reference sequence). CDR3 length: 16 residues. TCRdb keeps only in-frame clones here, not all; method: immunoSEQ multiplex PCR. The sample holds more than 70,000 clones, around 90% seen once. The source is a woman aged 50 to 65 with active or convalescent COVID-19. The sequencing sample was made of peripheral blood. This chain joins TRBV19 and TRBJ2-1, with 9 bases lining up with TRBD2. CDR3 bases: TGTGCCAGTAGTTTGTTTAGCGGGGGCACCTACAATGAGCAGTTCTTC. Its translation is CASSLFSGGTYNEQFF.